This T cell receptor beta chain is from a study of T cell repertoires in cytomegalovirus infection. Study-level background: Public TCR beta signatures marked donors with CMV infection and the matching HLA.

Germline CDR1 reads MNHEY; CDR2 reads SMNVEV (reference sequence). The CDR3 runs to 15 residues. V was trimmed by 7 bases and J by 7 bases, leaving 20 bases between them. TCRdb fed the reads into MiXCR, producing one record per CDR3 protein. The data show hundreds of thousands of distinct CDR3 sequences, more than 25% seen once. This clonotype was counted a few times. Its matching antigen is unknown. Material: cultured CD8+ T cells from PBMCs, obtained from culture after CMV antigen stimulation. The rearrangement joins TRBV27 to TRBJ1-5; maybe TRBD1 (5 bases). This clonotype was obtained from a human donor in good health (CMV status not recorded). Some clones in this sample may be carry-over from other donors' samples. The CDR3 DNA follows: TGTGCCAGCACCTTAAGTTGGGGCCGAGGCCAGCCCCAGCATTTT. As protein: CASTLSWGRGQPQHF.